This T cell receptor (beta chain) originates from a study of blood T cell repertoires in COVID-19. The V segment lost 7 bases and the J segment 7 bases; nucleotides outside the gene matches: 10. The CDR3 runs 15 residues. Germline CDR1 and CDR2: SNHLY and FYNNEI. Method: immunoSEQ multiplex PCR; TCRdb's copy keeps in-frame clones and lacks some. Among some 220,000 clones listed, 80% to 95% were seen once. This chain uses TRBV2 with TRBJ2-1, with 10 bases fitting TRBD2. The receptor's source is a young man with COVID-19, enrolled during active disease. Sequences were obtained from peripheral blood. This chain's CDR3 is CASILLAGLGNEQFF. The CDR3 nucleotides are TGTGCCAGCATTCTACTAGCGGGGTTGGGGAATGAGCAGTTCTTC.